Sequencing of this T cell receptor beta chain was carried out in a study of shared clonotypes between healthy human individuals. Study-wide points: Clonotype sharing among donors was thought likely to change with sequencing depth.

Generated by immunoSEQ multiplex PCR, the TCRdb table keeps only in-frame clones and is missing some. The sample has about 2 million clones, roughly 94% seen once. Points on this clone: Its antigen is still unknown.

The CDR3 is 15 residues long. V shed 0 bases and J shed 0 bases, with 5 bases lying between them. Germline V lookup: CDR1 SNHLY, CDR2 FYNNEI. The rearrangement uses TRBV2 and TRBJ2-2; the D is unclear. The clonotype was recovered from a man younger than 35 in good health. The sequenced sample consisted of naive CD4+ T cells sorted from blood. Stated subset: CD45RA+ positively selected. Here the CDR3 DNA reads TGTGCCAGCAGTGAAGCGTCAGCGAACACCGGGGAGCTGTTTTTT. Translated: CASSEASANTGELFF.